The clone carrying this T cell receptor beta chain occurred once. Its antigen remains unknown. V lost 0 bases and J lost 3; bases outside the gene matches: 6. This CDR3 is 17 amino acids long. CDR1 LGHNA and CDR2 YNFKEQ come from the germline V gene. This sample is part of a study of cytomegalovirus exposure and HLA in healthy donors. Measured with immunoSEQ multiplex PCR; TCRdb has only the in-frame clones, and not every one. The repertoire consists of roughly 130,000 clones, with roughly nine tenths occurring once and the leading ten covering 9% to 9.5%. The donors formed part of the roughly 120-subject validation cohort, distinct from the roughly 640-subject first cohort. Regarding the study as a whole: Subsequent analysis showed first-cohort TCR clusters tending to co-occur in some 120 validation repertoires. Reportedly, diagnosis of cytomegalovirus status by the classifier showed high specificity and sensitivity.

The V call is TRBV4-2, the J call TRBJ2-7; 12 positions agree with TRBD2. The sample consisted of PBMCs. The sequence came from a woman aged 18-30 years in good health and CMV-seropositive. The chain's CDR3 is CASSQEASGGANYEQYF. The CDR3 DNA sequence: TGTGCCAGCAGCCAAGAGGCTAGCGGGGGGGCAAACTACGAGCAGTACTTC.